The T cell receptor beta chain under discussion was sequenced for a study of Ad26.COV2.S vaccination and SARS-CoV-2 variants. Study background: Recipients of Ad26.COV2.S got it intramuscularly, once or twice 56 days apart. The study, taken as a whole, reports: Recipients given vaccine exceeded placebo recipients in spike-specific TCR breadth.

Regarding treatment: 15 to 20 received Ad26.COV2.S at low or high dose, single or two shots; about 5 received placebo; per-sample allocation not given. Specimens were obtained on day 63 following the first vaccine or placebo injection. This adult donor, from Boston, was 18-55 years old. V lost 4 bases to trimming and J lost 3 bases, with 15 bases between them. The CDR3 has 15 amino acids. From germline, CDR1 is SGHTA and CDR2 FQGNSA. Concerning this clone: Its antigen remains unknown.

TCRdb keeps only in-frame clones here, not all; method: immunoSEQ multiplex PCR. Here the sample spans about 350,000 clones, about 88% being singletons. The sample consisted of peripheral blood, taken in a trial of Ad26.COV2.S vaccine versus placebo. The genes are TRBV7-2 and TRBJ1-1; maybe TRBD1 (5 bases). The receptor comes from a person aged 18-60 years who received the Ad26.COV2.S COVID-19 vaccine or a placebo. CDR3 sequence: CASSSMAGSYTEAFF. The CDR3 DNA reads TGTGCCAGCAGCTCTATGGCAGGGTCGTACACTGAAGCTTTCTTT.